These 21 T cell receptor beta chains originate from one sample sequenced in a study of OX40 agonist ivuxolimab in advanced cancers. This table comes from immunoSEQ multiplex PCR, and its TCRdb copy is limited to in-frame clones, with some not included. The table lists roughly 80,000 clones, approximately 84% of them singletons, with roughly 2.5% in the top ten. The sample in question was CD4+ or CD8+ T cells sorted from blood, obtained in a trial of the OX40 agonist ivuxolimab. These receptors all come from an adult with an advanced solid tumor such as melanoma, head and neck, liver or kidney cancer.

The J gene is TRBJ1-1, the V gene TRBV7-9; 7 bases line up with TRBD1. Per the germline V gene, CDR1 is SEHNR and CDR2 is FQNEAQ (reference sequence). The length of the CDR3 is 15 residues. Trimming cost V 5 bases and J 0 bases; bases outside gene matches: 6. The CDR3: CASSPRGQMNTEAFF. The CDR3 DNA reads TGTGCCAGCAGCCCCCGGGGACAGATGAACACTGAAGCTTTCTTT.

CDR3 DNA: TGCGCCACCCCCCCCCGGATTGCCAAAAACATTCAGTACTTC. This encodes CATPPRIAKNIQYF. This chain joins TRBV5-1 and TRBJ2-4, with unresolved D. This CDR3 region has 14 residues. Trimming shortened V by 9 bases and J by 1 base, and 14 bases separated the two germline ends. CDR1 SGHRS and CDR2 YFSETQ come from the germline V gene.

The rearrangement joins TRBV30 to TRBJ1-1, with D unclear. CDR3 length: 17 amino acids. In germline, CDR1 is GTSNPN, CDR2 SVGIG (reference sequence). Trimming removed 0 bases from V and 3 bases from J, with 20 bases in between. As DNA, the CDR3 is TGTGCCTGGAGTGTACCGGGGAGCGAGGCGGAGGACACTGAAGCTTTCTTT. As protein: CAWSVPGSEAEDTEAFF.

The chain employs TRBV5-1 and TRBJ2-5; D remains unclear. CDR1 and CDR2 (germline): SGHRS, YFSETQ. The CDR3 is made up of 15 amino acids. Trimming left V 0 bases short and J 2 bases short, with 11 bases between. The CDR3 reads CASSLARTRQETQYF. In DNA form, the CDR3 reads TGCGCCAGCAGCTTGGCTAGGACGCGACAAGAGACCCAGTACTTC.

The chain uses TRBV7-2 and TRBJ2-2, with D tentatively TRBD1 or TRBD2 (5 bases each). V shed 5 bases and J shed 3 bases, with 7 bases lying between them. This CDR3 contains 13 residues. Germline V gene sequence: CDR1 SGHTA, CDR2 FQGNSA. CDR3: CASSPGHTGELFF. The CDR3, as DNA: TGTGCCAGCAGCCCGGGACACACCGGGGAGCTGTTTTTT.

V and J are TRBV7-2 and TRBJ1-1; the D gene is possibly TRBD1 (5 bases). This CDR3 contains 14 residues. The V end was cut by 0 bases, the J end by 5 bases, with 10 bases between. In germline, CDR1 is SGHTA, CDR2 FQGNSA. CDR3 in amino acids: CASSLAGRATEAFF. The CDR3 DNA reads TGTGCCAGCAGCTTAGCGGGCAGGGCTACTGAAGCTTTCTTT.

The chain has TRBV25-1 and TRBJ1-1; TRBD1 aligns across 7 bases. Germline V lookup: CDR1 MGHDK, CDR2 SYGVNS. The CDR3 sequence is 15 residues long. V lost 4 bases, J lost 3 bases, and 8 bases stayed unmatched. CDR3 nucleotides: TGTGCCAGCAGTGCATCCCAGGGGGTCGACACTGAAGCTTTCTTT. Encoded protein: CASSASQGVDTEAFF.

The J gene is TRBJ1-1, the V gene TRBV28; a possible D gene is TRBD1 (6 bases). The CDR3 length is 15 residues. The V gene's germline CDR1 is MDHEN and CDR2 SYDVKM. The germline V and J ends were trimmed by 5 bases and 5 bases, with 18 bases remaining between them. The CDR3 loop reads CASSPAWGAKTEAFF. The CDR3, as DNA: TGTGCCAGCAGTCCAGCTTGGGGGGCTAAAACTGAAGCTTTCTTT.

The chain recombines TRBV30 with TRBJ1-2; D remains ambiguous. Trimming cost V 0 bases and J 2 bases, with 10 bases left between them. CDR1 GTSNPN and CDR2 SVGIG come from the germline V gene (reference sequence). The CDR3 consists of 14 residues. The DNA of the CDR3 is TGTGCCTGGAGTGTTGGAGGGTCAAACTATGGCTACACCTTC. This codes for CAWSVGGSNYGYTF.

This clone came up a few times. The V gene is TRBV13, the J gene TRBJ1-6; D is possibly TRBD1 (5 bases). The germline V gene has CDR1 PRHDT and CDR2 FYEKMQ (reference sequence). V gave up 5 bases and J gave up 9 bases, with 14 bases separating them. This CDR3 comprises 14 residues. The CDR3 spells CASSPGAGSSPLHF. Here the CDR3 DNA reads TGTGCCAGCAGCCCCGGGGCTGGGAGTTCACCCCTCCACTTT.

This rearrangement joins TRBV6-1 to TRBJ2-3; either TRBD1 or TRBD2 may supply D (7 bases each). V was cut by 4 bases and J by 6 bases, with 14 bases left in between. The CDR3 runs to 14 residues. Germline values: CDR1 MNHNS, CDR2 SASEGT. CDR3 loop: CASSAFQGGDTQYF. CDR3 nucleotides: TGTGCCAGCAGTGCTTTCCAGGGGGGGGATACGCAGTATTTT.

DNA of the CDR3: TGTGCCTCCCAGGGGGGGATAGGTGGCTACACCTTC. Encoded protein: CASQGGIGGYTF. The chain employs TRBV30 and TRBJ1-2, with TRBD1 identical over 7 bases. The CDR3 consists of 12 residues. Germline-derived CDR1 and CDR2 are GTSNPN and SVGIG (reference sequence). V gave up 7 bases and J gave up 7 bases; unmatched junction bases: 9. Combining the CDR3 with reference TRBV30 and TRBJ1-2 gives the whole variable domain SQTIHQWPATLVQPVGSPLSLECTVEGTSNPNLYWYRQAAGRGLQLLFYSVGIGQISSEVPQNLSASRPQDRQFILSSKKLLLSDSGFYLCASQGGIGGYTFGSGTRLTVV.

The V and J genes are TRBV19 and TRBJ2-2; D is perhaps TRBD1 (6 bases). This CDR3 comprises 15 residues. Trimming cost V 7 bases and J 4 bases, with 16 bases left between them. Germline V gives CDR1 LNHDA, CDR2 SQIVND (reference sequence). The CDR3 loop is CASKLGGAPTGELFF. The CDR3 nucleotides read TGTGCCAGTAAACTAGGGGGAGCTCCCACCGGGGAGCTGTTTTTT. Supplemented by reference TRBV19 and TRBJ2-2, the full variable domain reads DGGITQSPKYLFRKEGQNVTLSCEQNLNHDAMYWYRQDPGQGLRLIYYSQIVNDFQKGDIAEGYSVSREKKESFPLTVTSAQKNPTAFYLCASKLGGAPTGELFFGEGSRLTVL.

This CDR3 reads CASSLSGGFVIQYF. CDR3 in DNA: TGTGCCAGCAGCTTATCTGGGGGCTTTGTCATTCAGTACTTC. This chain links TRBV7-9 with TRBJ2-4; weak D call: TRBD1 (6 bases). This CDR3 has 14 residues. V lost 2 bases to trimming and J lost 9 bases, with 14 bases between them. Germline CDR1 SEHNR, CDR2 FQNEAQ (reference sequence).

This clone has a single count. The chain is built from TRBV5-1 and TRBJ2-5; 7 bases align to TRBD1. Unmatched junction bases numbered 4, after V lost 4 bases and J lost 1 base. Per germline, CDR1 SGHRS and CDR2 YFSETQ. The CDR3 sequence is 14 residues long. CDR3 sequence: CASSLGQVQETQYF. CDR3 sequence (DNA): TGCGCCAGCAGCCTCGGACAGGTCCAAGAGACCCAGTACTTC.

CDR3 loop: CASSLIGFSQGETQYF. The DNA of the CDR3 is TGTGCCAGCAGCTTGATCGGGTTTTCCCAGGGAGAGACCCAGTACTTC. The V gene is TRBV5-8, the J gene TRBJ2-5, with D perhaps matching TRBD1 (5 bases). V shed 1 base and J shed 4 bases, with 17 bases lying between them. This CDR3 comprises 16 residues. Germline V gene data show CDR1 as SGHTS and CDR2 as YDEGEE. Looking up the rest from reference TRBV5-8 and TRBJ2-5 gives the full variable domain: EAGVTQSPTHLIKTRGQQATLRCSPISGHTSVYWYQQALGLGLQFLLWYDEGEERNRGNFPPRFSGRQFPNYSSELNVNALELEDSALYLCASSLIGFSQGETQYFGPGTRLLVL.

CDR3 region: CASDLPREGTSNYGYTF. The CDR3 DNA is TGTGCTAGTGACCTCCCCAGGGAGGGTACCTCTAACTATGGCTACACCTTC. The gene calls are TRBV12-5 and TRBJ1-2; tentative D call: TRBD1 (5 bases). The CDR3 covers 17 residues. Per germline, CDR1 LGHNT and CDR2 FRNRAP. With 7 bases removed from V and 0 bases from J, the gap between germline ends came to 21 bases.

The gene calls are TRBV19 and TRBJ1-1; a possible D gene is TRBD1 (6 bases). Trimming pared 5 bases from V and 0 bases from J, leaving 16 bases between. The CDR3 contains 16 residues. CDR1 and CDR2 from the germline V gene are LNHDA and SQIVND (reference sequence). The CDR3 nucleotides are TGTGCCAGTAGTTCATCGACAGGCGGAGTGAACACTGAAGCTTTCTTT. Its protein is CASSSSTGGVNTEAFF.

The V and J genes are TRBV27 and TRBJ2-1; a weak D match, TRBD1 (6 bases). This CDR3 region has 14 residues. From germline, CDR1 is MNHEY and CDR2 SMNVEV (reference sequence). V lost 8 bases and J 10 bases, leaving 21 bases between the germline ends. The CDR3 loop is CASLLLAGVGEQFF. In nucleotides, the CDR3 is TGTGCCAGCCTACTCCTAGCAGGGGTTGGAGAGCAGTTCTTC.

The chain combines TRBV9 with TRBJ1-1, with TRBD1 identical over 7 bases. V lost 3 bases, J lost 5 bases, and 7 bases stayed unmatched. CDR3 size: 14 residues. The germline gives CDR1 SGDLS, CDR2 YYNGEE. The CDR3 protein is CASSEGGQFTEAFF. In nucleotides, the CDR3 is TGTGCCAGCAGCGAGGGGGGACAGTTTACTGAAGCTTTCTTT.

J is TRBJ1-1 and V is TRBV5-6; the D is unclear. In germline, CDR1 is SGHDT, CDR2 YYEEEE. Trimming pared 0 bases from V and 0 bases from J, leaving 15 bases between. This CDR3 comprises 17 residues. DNA for the CDR3: TGTGCCAGCAGCTTGGCCGTCGCAGTATCTATGAACACTGAAGCTTTCTTT. This codes for CASSLAVAVSMNTEAFF.